Following are 10 T cell receptor beta chains from one sample sequenced in a study of cytomegalovirus exposure and HLA in healthy donors. The table came from immunoSEQ multiplex PCR; TCRdb's copy has only in-frame clones and leaves some out. The sample includes 100,000 to 150,000 clones, approximately 91% seen only once; the top ten take about 2%. Source material: PBMCs. The source is a woman aged 18-30 years in good health and CMV-seronegative.

The J gene is TRBJ1-1, the V gene TRBV10-2; tentatively, D is TRBD1 (5 bases). The V and J ends lost 3 bases and 1 base respectively, with 9 bases between them. CDR1 and CDR2 from the germline V gene are WSHSY and SAAADI. There are 14 residues in the CDR3. The CDR3 spells CASSDRARNTEAFF. The CDR3 DNA reads TGCGCCAGCAGTGACAGGGCCAGGAACACTGAAGCTTTCTTT.

V is TRBV5-5 and J is TRBJ2-7; TRBD1 aligns across 7 bases. The CDR3 loop spans 14 amino acids. V was pared by 0 bases and J by 3 bases, with 3 bases of the junction left unmatched. CDR1 SGHKS and CDR2 YYEKEE come from the germline V gene (reference sequence). This CDR3 reads CASSLAGQHYEQYF. DNA of the CDR3: TGTGCCAGCAGCTTGGCGGGACAGCACTACGAGCAGTACTTC.

This clone was detected once. The chain uses TRBV4-1 and TRBJ2-7; tentative D call: TRBD2 (5 bases). The CDR3 contains 16 residues. Trimming removed 1 base at V and 9 bases at J, with 22 bases between. CDR1 MGHRA and CDR2 YSYEKL come from the germline V gene. The CDR3 loop is CASSQGAGLTERGQYF. CDR3 nucleotides: TGCGCCAGCAGCCAAGGGGCTGGACTCACCGAGCGCGGGCAGTACTTC.

This chain's CDR3 is CASSFTGGLNTEAFF. DNA for the CDR3: TGTGCCAGCAGCTTTACAGGGGGTTTGAACACTGAAGCTTTCTTT. The V gene is TRBV11-3, the J gene TRBJ1-1, with 8 bases matching TRBD1. V trimming: 3 bases; J trimming: 0 bases; junction bases outside the gene matches: 3. This CDR3 contains 15 residues. Germline assignment: CDR1 SGHNT and CDR2 YENEEA.

The chain links TRBV30 to TRBJ2-7; the match to TRBD2 covers 12 bases. The germline V gene encodes CDR1 GTSNPN and CDR2 SVGIG (reference sequence). V lost 0 bases, J lost 2 bases, and 11 bases stayed unmatched. The CDR3 loop spans 18 amino acids. CDR3 loop: CAWSVIGGWTSGTYEQYF. The CDR3 DNA follows: TGTGCCTGGAGTGTAATCGGGGGATGGACTAGCGGGACCTACGAGCAGTACTTC.

The V call is TRBV11-2, the J call TRBJ2-1, with 12 nucleotides matching TRBD2. The CDR3 covers 17 residues. Trimming cost V 1 base and J 8 bases; bases outside gene matches: 9. Germline CDR1 is SGHAT and CDR2 is FQNNGV. CDR3 sequence: CASSLVMAASGRDEQFF. The CDR3 coding sequence is TGTGCCAGCAGCTTAGTTATGGCGGCTAGCGGGAGGGATGAGCAGTTCTTC.

V and J are TRBV6-5 and TRBJ1-3, with no clear D. V lost 6 bases and J 6 bases, leaving 15 bases between the germline ends. The CDR3 runs 14 residues. Germline lookup yields CDR1 MNHEY and CDR2 SVGAGI. CDR3 DNA: TGTGCCAGCAGACTAAGAGACCCACCAAACACCATATATTTT. Translating it yields CASRLRDPPNTIYF.

This chain connects TRBV28 to TRBJ2-5, with 8 bases identical to TRBD1. CDR1 and CDR2 (germline): MDHEN, SYDVKM. V was clipped by 2 bases and J by 5 bases; unmatched bases: 7. The CDR3 is 15 residues long. The CDR3 DNA sequence: TGTGCCAGCAGTTTAGGACAGGGACTTAGCGAGACCCAGTACTTC. This sequence encodes CASSLGQGLSETQYF.

CDR3 region: CAIGGQVNTGELFF. CDR3 nucleotides: TGTGCCATCGGGGGACAGGTCAACACCGGGGAGCTGTTTTTT. The V and J genes are TRBV10-3 and TRBJ2-2; 8 bases are a match to TRBD1. Trimming cost V 8 bases and J 2 bases; bases outside gene matches: 4. Looked up from germline, CDR1 is ENHRY and CDR2 is SYGVKD. The CDR3 has 14 amino acids.

The chain uses TRBV6-6 and TRBJ2-2; perhaps TRBD1 as D (6 bases). The CDR3 runs to 15 residues. Per the germline V gene, CDR1 is MNHNY and CDR2 is SVGAGI (reference sequence). Trimming took off 0 bases at V and 5 bases at J, with 10 bases between the two ends. CDR3 bases: TGTGCCAGCAGTTACTCGACAACAGGGACCGGGGAGCTGTTTTTT. Protein product: CASSYSTTGTGELFF.